The 28 T cell receptor beta chains listed next were all sequenced from one sample in a study of CD8+CD57+ T cells in acquired aplastic anemia. The sequenced patients had an expansion of CD8+CD57+ cells seen by flow cytometry. Genomic DNA provided the template from which TCR beta VDJ and CDR3 profiles were obtained. One entry per CDR3 protein results from TCRdb running MiXCR on the reads. The profile covers about 180,000 distinct CDR3 sequences, with 45% to 60% appearing a single time and 13% taken by the ten largest. The material sequenced was sorted CD4+, CD8+, or CD8+CD57+ T cells (not recorded which) from PBMCs. Receptor source: a human donor with aplastic anemia.

For this clonotype: A read error may be the cause here, since a much bigger clone is one base away. A read error is likely, as this CDR3 ends without the conserved phenylalanine or tryptophan. V gene TRBV10-3 combines with J gene TRBJ2-7; TRBD2 is a possible D gene (5 bases). CDR1 is ENHRY and CDR2 is SYGVKD in the germline V gene. The CDR3 totals 15 residues. The CDR3 protein is CASSEGITSSYEQYL. The CDR3 nucleotides are TGTGCCAGCAGTGAAGGGATAACTAGCTCCTACGAGCAGTACCTC.

This chain links TRBV30 with TRBJ1-3; tentative D call: TRBD1 (6 bases). With 5 bases removed from V and 0 bases from J, the gap between germline ends came to 17 bases. Per germline, CDR1 GTSNPN and CDR2 SVGIG (reference sequence). The CDR3 totals 16 residues. The CDR3 sequence: CAWARDTSFSGNTIYF. As DNA, the CDR3 is TGTGCCTGGGCCCGGGACACGTCTTTCTCTGGAAACACCATATATTTT.

This clonotype was counted a single time. The gene calls are TRBV7-9 and TRBJ2-1; TRBD1 matches at 8 bases. This CDR3 comprises 13 residues. The germline CDR1 and CDR2 sequences are SEHNR and FQNEAQ (reference sequence). V was clipped by 5 bases and J by 9 bases; unmatched bases: 6. The CDR3, as DNA: TGTGCCAGCAGCCCGCCAGGACAGGGTGAGCAGTTCTTC. This sequence encodes CASSPPGQGEQFF.

This clonotype was counted many times. J is TRBJ2-6 and V is TRBV10-2; D gene ambiguous. V was shortened by 2 bases and J by 0 bases, with 8 bases between the two germline ends. Germline V CDR1 and CDR2: WSHSY, SAAADI. This CDR3 comprises 16 residues. The CDR3 is CASSEEKYSGANVLTF. In DNA form, the CDR3 reads TGCGCCAGCAGTGAGGAGAAGTACTCTGGGGCCAACGTCCTGACTTTC.

Worth noting for this clonotype: As the CDR3 is not closed by the conserved phenylalanine or tryptophan, this likely results from a read error. It is unclear where the CDR3 begins or ends on the DNA, so no DNA is shown, and the CDR3 is as TCRdb lists it. The chain is built from TRBV9 and TRBJ2-7; the DNA was not compared with TRBD2, the D call given in the table. The CDR3 extends over 10 residues, inclusive of both ends. Germline CDR1 reads SGDLS; CDR2 reads YYNGEE. The CDR3 sequence is CASSVGGLAG.

This clonotype was seen once. This chain uses TRBV25-1 with TRBJ2-7; 9 bases are shared with TRBD1. The V gene's germline CDR1 is MGHDK and CDR2 SYGVNS. V gave up 4 bases and J gave up 2 bases; unmatched junction bases: 3. This CDR3 comprises 14 residues. The CDR3: CASSGWTGAYEQYF. CDR3 nucleotide sequence: TGTGCCAGCAGTGGGTGGACAGGGGCCTACGAGCAGTACTTC.

Only a few counts were recorded for this clonotype. V is TRBV12-3 or TRBV12-4 and J is TRBJ1-4; perhaps TRBD1 as D (6 bases). The ends were cut back, 2 bases at V and 6 bases at J, with 10 bases in the middle. This CDR3 comprises 14 residues. Here the CDR3 DNA reads TGTGCCAGCAGTTTACAACAGGGTTATGAAAAACTGTTTTTT. Translating it yields CASSLQQGYEKLFF.

Comments on this clonotype: This may come from a read error, since a much larger clone is one base off. The chain has TRBV19 and TRBJ1-1, with TRBD1 matching 10 bases. V shed 9 bases, J shed 10 bases, and the junction held 14 bases outside the gene matches. The germline CDR1 and CDR2 sequences are LNHDA and SQIVND (reference sequence). CDR3 length equals 14 residues. The CDR3 DNA sequence: TGTGCCAGCGGCCAACAGGGGGGACAGGGGAGAGCTTTCTTT. Protein sequence: CASGQQGGQGRAFF. Supplemented by reference TRBV19 and TRBJ1-1, the full variable domain reads DGGITQSPKYLFRKEGQNVTLSCEQNLNHDAMYWYRQDPGQGLRLIYYSQIVNDFQKGDIAEGYSVSREKKESFPLTVTSAQKNPTAFYLCASGQQGGQGRAFFGQGTRLTVV.

The gene calls are TRBV20-1 and TRBJ2-1, with TRBD2 matching over 7 bases. The CDR3 loop spans 16 amino acids. Germline trimming cut 6 bases from V and 0 bases from J; bases unmatched to any gene: 11. In germline, CDR1 is DFQATT, CDR2 SNEGSKA (reference sequence). The CDR3 loop is CSAPPLALFSYNEQFF. Here the CDR3 DNA reads TGCAGTGCCCCACCACTAGCGCTTTTCTCCTACAATGAGCAGTTCTTC.

This clonotype has ten or more counts. V usage is TRBV6-1 and J usage is TRBJ1-2; 11 bases are a match to TRBD1. CDR3 size: 14 residues. Trimming cost V 6 bases and J 4 bases; bases outside gene matches: 4. Germline CDR1 is MNHNS and CDR2 is SASEGT. The CDR3 spells CASRRTGGTYGYTF. For the CDR3, the DNA is TGTGCCAGCAGGCGGACAGGGGGCACCTATGGCTACACCTTC.

For the CDR3, the DNA is TGCAGCGTTTTCCTCTATAACACTGAAGCTTTCTTT. Protein product: CSVFLYNTEAFF. The chain links TRBV29-1 to TRBJ1-1; D remains unclear. Looked up from germline, CDR1 is SQVTM and CDR2 is ANQGSEA. The CDR3 contains 12 residues. Trimming shortened V by 5 bases and J by 2 bases, and 9 bases separated the two germline ends.

The rearrangement joins TRBV7-9 to TRBJ1-1; D remains unclear. This CDR3 region has 13 residues. V was shortened by 2 bases and J by 3 bases, with 7 bases between the two germline ends. The germline CDR1 and CDR2 sequences are SEHNR and FQNEAQ (reference sequence). Here the CDR3 DNA reads TGTGCCAGCAGCTTAAGTACGGACACTGAAGCTTTCTTT. Its protein is CASSLSTDTEAFF.

A word on this clonotype: The CDR3 carries no conserved terminal phenylalanine or tryptophan, so it likely arises from a read error. The rearrangement uses TRBV6-1 and TRBJ2-7; 7 nucleotides line up with TRBD1. The CDR3 covers 12 residues. V was clipped by 7 bases and J by 6 bases; unmatched bases: 6. Germline V gene lookup returns CDR1 MNHNS and CDR2 SASEGT. This chain's CDR3 is CASTDRAGEQYS. DNA of the CDR3: TGTGCCAGCACCGACAGGGCGGGCGAGCAGTACTCC.

V usage is TRBV10-1 and J usage is TRBJ1-1; a weak D match, TRBD1 (5 bases). Trimming removed 0 bases from V and 0 bases from J, with 20 bases in between. Per the germline V gene, CDR1 is WNHNN and CDR2 is SYGVQD (reference sequence). The CDR3 has 19 residues. The CDR3 region is CASSESPVSGGGMNTEAFF. CDR3 sequence (DNA): TGCGCCAGCAGTGAGTCGCCGGTCTCCGGGGGGGGTATGAACACTGAAGCTTTCTTT.

This clonotype showed up many times. The chain couples TRBV12-3 or TRBV12-4 to TRBJ1-6; D uncertain. Trimming took 1 base from V and 7 from J, leaving 11 bases between them. This CDR3 is built from 15 residues. The CDR3 protein is CASSLEDGSNSPLHF. CDR3 coding DNA: TGTGCCAGCAGTTTAGAGGACGGGAGCAATTCACCCCTCCACTTT.

The rearrangement uses TRBV10-2 and TRBJ1-2; D is perhaps TRBD1 (5 bases). The V gene's germline CDR1 is WSHSY and CDR2 SAAADI. This CDR3 is 14 amino acids long. Trimming stripped 8 bases from V and 0 bases from J, with 13 bases between. CDR3 sequence: CASPRGNSNYGYTF. CDR3 nucleotide sequence: TGCGCCAGCCCCCGGGGGAACTCTAACTATGGCTACACCTTC.

The chain is built from TRBV3-1 and TRBJ2-5, with D tentatively TRBD1 (5 bases). CDR1 is LGHDT, CDR2 YNNKEL, per germline (reference sequence). Trimming cost V 4 bases and J 4 bases, with 22 bases left between them. The CDR3 extends over 17 amino acids. CDR3 bases: TGTGCCAGCAGCCGAGACCGGTTGGTGGGGCGCGGAGAGACCCAGTACTTC. Protein sequence: CASSRDRLVGRGETQYF.

The CDR3 loop reads CASNLGLAGLLNTGELFF. As DNA, the CDR3 is TGTGCCAGCAACTTGGGACTAGCGGGTTTGCTGAACACCGGGGAGCTGTTTTTT. The gene calls are TRBV11-1 and TRBJ2-2; TRBD2 aligns across 12 bases. CDR3 length: 18 residues. J lost 1 base, V lost 7 bases, and 10 bases had no gene match. Germline loops: CDR1 SGHAT, CDR2 FQDESV (reference sequence).

On this clonotype itself: A junction boundary mismatches the germline segment, possibly from a read error. V and J are TRBV7-7 and TRBJ2-7; TRBD1 matches at 7 bases. Germline-derived CDR1 and CDR2 are SSHAT and FNYEAQ (reference sequence). This CDR3 region has 13 residues. As DNA, the CDR3 is TGTGCTAGCAGCTGGGGACAGACCTACGAGCAGTACTTC. It translates to CASSWGQTYEQYF.

This clonotype was counted at least ten times. V gene TRBV25-1 combines with J gene TRBJ1-1; tentative D call: TRBD1 (5 bases). The CDR3 runs 15 residues. V lost 7 bases to trimming and J lost 4 bases, with 19 bases between them. Germline V gives CDR1 MGHDK, CDR2 SYGVNS. The CDR3 DNA follows: TGTGCCAGCAAATCCGACTCACCTCAGGGCACTGAAGCTTTCTTT. Its protein is CASKSDSPQGTEAFF.

This clonotype has a single count. With a much larger clone just one base away, this may be a read error. The chain is built from TRBV5-1 and TRBJ1-3; 9 bases are shared with TRBD1. The CDR3 runs to 16 residues. Germline lookup yields CDR1 SGHRS and CDR2 YFSETQ. The CDR3 reads CASSEAGTGSGNTVYF. Written as DNA, the CDR3 is TGCGCCAGCAGTGAAGCCGGGACAGGGTCTGGAAACACCGTATATTTT.

J is TRBJ1-3 and V is TRBV15, with a weak D call TRBD1 (5 bases). CDR1 and CDR2 from the germline V gene are LNHNV and YYDKDF (reference sequence). This CDR3 is 14 amino acids long. Trimming removed 8 bases at V and 0 bases at J, with 11 bases between. The chain's CDR3 is CATARAASGNTIYF. DNA for the CDR3: TGTGCCACCGCCAGGGCAGCCTCTGGAAACACCATATATTTT.

In this sample, this clonotype turned up many times. The V and J genes are TRBV18 and TRBJ1-6, with TRBD1 identical over 10 bases. The CDR3 runs 13 residues. Trimming cost V 8 bases and J 10 bases; bases outside gene matches: 5. Germline CDR1 reads KGHSH; CDR2 reads LQKENI. DNA for the CDR3: TGTGCCAGCAATGACAGGGGGCAATCACCCCTCCACTTT. It encodes CASNDRGQSPLHF. The variable domain in full, completed from reference TRBV18 and TRBJ1-6, reads NAGVMQNPRHLVRRRGQEARLRCSPMKGHSHVYWYRQLPEEGLKFMVYLQKENIIDESGMPKERFSAEFPKEGPSILRIQQVVRGDSAAYFCASNDRGQSPLHFGNGTRLTVT.

The chain uses TRBV20-1 and TRBJ2-3; no clear D. Germline V gene data show CDR1 as DFQATT and CDR2 as SNEGSKA (reference sequence). This CDR3 is built from 11 residues. V dropped 7 bases and J dropped 2 bases, with 7 bases sitting between them. The CDR3 loop is CSGHFTDTQYF. The CDR3 DNA sequence: TGCAGTGGACACTTCACAGATACGCAGTATTTT.

The chain carries TRBV19 and TRBJ2-4, with a possible D match to TRBD2 (5 bases). In germline, CDR1 is LNHDA, CDR2 SQIVND (reference sequence). The CDR3 covers 13 residues. Trimming stripped 6 bases from V and 9 bases from J, with 15 bases between. This CDR3 is CASSYGREGIQYF. CDR3 coding DNA: TGTGCCAGTAGCTACGGTCGGGAAGGCATTCAGTACTTC.

The chain joins TRBV20-1 to TRBJ1-2, with TRBD1 as a possible D gene (5 bases). This CDR3 comprises 13 residues. Germline lookup yields CDR1 DFQATT and CDR2 SNEGSKA (reference sequence). The V and J ends lost 3 bases and 4 bases respectively, with 12 bases between them. The CDR3 protein is CSASSPGSYGYTF. The CDR3 DNA is TGCAGTGCTAGTAGCCCAGGGTCCTATGGCTACACCTTC.

This clonotype was seen repeatedly, ten times or more. This chain uses TRBV11-2 with TRBJ2-1; D uncertain. The V and J ends lost 0 bases and 6 bases respectively, with 9 bases between them. This CDR3 has 14 amino acids. CDR1 and CDR2 (germline): SGHAT, FQNNGV. The CDR3 nucleotides are TGTGCCAGCAGCTTAGATCGGGCAGCCAATGAGCAGTTCTTC. Translated, it gives CASSLDRAANEQFF.

This clonotype was seen a handful of times. J is TRBJ2-5 and V is TRBV2; 7 bases match TRBD1. The V gene end was trimmed by 10 bases and the J gene end by 4 bases; junction bases not matched to a gene: 12. The length of the CDR3 is 14 residues. The germline CDR1 and CDR2 sequences are SNHLY and FYNNEI. CDR3 sequence reads: CATSQGLIGETQYF. CDR3 coding DNA: TGTGCCACTTCACAGGGGTTAATAGGAGAGACCCAGTACTTC.